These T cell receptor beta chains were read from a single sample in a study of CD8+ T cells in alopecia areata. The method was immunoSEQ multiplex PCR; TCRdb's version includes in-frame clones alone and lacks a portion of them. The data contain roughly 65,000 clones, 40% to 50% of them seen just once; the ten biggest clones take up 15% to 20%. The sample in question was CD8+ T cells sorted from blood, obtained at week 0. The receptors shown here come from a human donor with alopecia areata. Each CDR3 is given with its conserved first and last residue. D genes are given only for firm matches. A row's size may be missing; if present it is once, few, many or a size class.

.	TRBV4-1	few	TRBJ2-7	TGCGCCAGCAGCCTTGTCCTGGAAGTCTCCTACGAGCAGTACTTC	CASSLVLEVSYEQYF
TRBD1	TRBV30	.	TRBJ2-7	TGTGCCTGGAGGACGGACAGGACCGTAGGCTACGAGCAGTACTTC	CAWRTDRTVGYEQYF
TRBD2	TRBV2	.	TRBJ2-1	TGTGCCAGCAGTACCGGGACTAGCCCGGCGAATGAGCAGTTCTTC	CASSTGTSPANEQFF
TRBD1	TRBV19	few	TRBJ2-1	TGTGCCAGTAGATTAGGGACAGTCTCCTACAATGAGCAGTTCTTC	CASRLGTVSYNEQFF
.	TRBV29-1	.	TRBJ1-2	TGCAGCGTTGTGGACGGCGTGACTTTTGGCTACACCTTC	CSVVDGVTFGYTF
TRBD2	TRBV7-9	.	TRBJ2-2	TGTGCCAGCAGCTTAAATTCGGGAGGTCCCACCGGGGAGCTGTTTTTT	CASSLNSGGPTGELFF
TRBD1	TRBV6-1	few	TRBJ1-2	TGTGCCAGCAGTGAATCCAGGACAGGGTGGTATGGCTACACCTTC	CASSESRTGWYGYTF
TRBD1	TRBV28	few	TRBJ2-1	TGTGCCAGCAGGAGACAGGGGGCTTATGAGCAGTTCTTC	CASRRQGAYEQFF
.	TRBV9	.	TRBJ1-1	TGTGCCAGCAGCGTGGGACTGGCGATGAACACTGAAGCTTTCTTT	CASSVGLAMNTEAFF
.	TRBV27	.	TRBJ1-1	TGTGCCAGCAGTCCTAGAGAGCCCGTCACTGAAGCTTTCTTT	CASSPREPVTEAFF
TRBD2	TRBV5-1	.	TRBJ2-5	TGCGCCAGCAGCCAGCGGGAGAGGGAGACCCAGTACTTC	CASSQRERETQYF
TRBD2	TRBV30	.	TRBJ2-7	TGTGCCTGGAGTGTTAGCGGGGGTTACGAGCAGTACTTC	CAWSVSGGYEQYF
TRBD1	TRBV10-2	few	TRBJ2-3	TGTGCCAGCAGTGACGGACAGGACGCAGATACGCAGTATTTT	CASSDGQDADTQYF
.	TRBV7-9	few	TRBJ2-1	TGTGCCAGCTCTTCCATGGAGGTGATATTCAATGAGCAGTTCTTC	CASSSMEVIFNEQFF
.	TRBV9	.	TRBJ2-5	TGTGCCAGCACCCCAGGGAGCTCTCTTTTGGAGACCCAGTACTTC	CASTPGSSLLETQYF
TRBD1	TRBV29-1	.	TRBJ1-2	TGCAGCGTTGAACAGGGGGCCCAGAGGGGCTACACCTTC	CSVEQGAQRGYTF
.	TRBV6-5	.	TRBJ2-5	TGTGCCAGCAGTGAGGGCCTGCAAGAGACCCAGTACTTC	CASSEGLQETQYF
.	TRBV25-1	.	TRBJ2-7	TGTGCCGGCCCACACGAGCAGTACTTC	CAGPHEQYF
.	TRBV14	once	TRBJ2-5	TGTGCCAGCAGCCAAGAGCAGACTTCTAGGGAGACCCAGTACTTC	CASSQEQTSRETQYF
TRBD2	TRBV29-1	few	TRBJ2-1	TGCAGCGTACAGGGCGGGACTAGCCTCGGTGAGCAGTTCTTC	CSVQGGTSLGEQFF
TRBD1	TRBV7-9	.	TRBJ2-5	TGTGCCAGCAGCTTAACGGGACAGATTGTTAAAGAGACCCAGTACTTC	CASSLTGQIVKETQYF
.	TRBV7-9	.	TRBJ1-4	TGTGCCAGCAGCTCCCTTAACAGTAGACTGTTTTTT	CASSSLNSRLFF
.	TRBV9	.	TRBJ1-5	TGTGCCAGCAGCGTAGGGGCGAACAGCAATCAGCCCCAGCATTTT	CASSVGANSNQPQHF
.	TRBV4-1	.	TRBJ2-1	TGCGCCAGCAAGAGTGATTCCTACAATGAGCAGTTCTTC	CASKSDSYNEQFF
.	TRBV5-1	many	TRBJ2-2	TGCGCCAGCAGCGAGGACGATTACGGGGAGCTGTTTTTT	CASSEDDYGELFF
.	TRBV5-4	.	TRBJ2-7	TGTGCCAGCAGCTTGTACACTTCCTACGAGCAGTACTTC	CASSLYTSYEQYF
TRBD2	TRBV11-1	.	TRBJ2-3	TGTGCCAGCTCGGAGGGACCTAGCGGGAGGGCCGCTACGCAGTATTTT	CASSEGPSGRAATQYF
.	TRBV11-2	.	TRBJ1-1	TGTGCCAGCAGCCCCTCCGGGAGGGCGGTTGAAGCTTTCTTT	CASSPSGRAVEAFF
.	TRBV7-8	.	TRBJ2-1	TGTGCCAGCAGCTTAGCCCCAGGGGTGGATGAGCAGTTCTTC	CASSLAPGVDEQFF
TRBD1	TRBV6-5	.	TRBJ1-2	TGTGCCAGCAGTTACTCACAGGGGTATGGCTACACCTTC	CASSYSQGYGYTF
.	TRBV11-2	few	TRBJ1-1	TGTGCCAGCAGGTCTAGGAACACTGAAGCTTTCTTT	CASRSRNTEAFF
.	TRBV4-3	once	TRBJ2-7	TGCGCCAGCAGCCAAGACACGGGGGGCGTTTACGAGCAGTACTTC	CASSQDTGGVYEQYF
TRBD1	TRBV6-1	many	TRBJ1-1	TGTGCCAGCAGCATAACAGGGGCGGCTGAAGCTTTCTTT	CASSITGAAEAFF
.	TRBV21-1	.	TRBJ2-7	TGTGCCAGAACAACGGGACAGCACGAGCAGTACTTC	CARTTGQHEQYF
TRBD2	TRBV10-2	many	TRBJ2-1	TGCGCCAGCAGTTACGCCGGGACTAGCGGTAACAATGAGCAGTTCTTC	CASSYAGTSGNNEQFF
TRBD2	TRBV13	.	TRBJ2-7	TGTGCCAGCAGCTTAGCGGGAGGGCGGCACGAGCAGTACTTC	CASSLAGGRHEQYF
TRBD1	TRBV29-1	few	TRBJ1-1	TGCAGCGTCTCACAGGGGGAAGCTTTCTTT	CSVSQGEAFF
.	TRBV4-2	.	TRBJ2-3	TGTGCCAGCAGCCAAGCGCAGCGGAGCACAGATACGCAGTATTTT	CASSQAQRSTDTQYF
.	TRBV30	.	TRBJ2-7	TGTGCCTGGAGTACCCCCCAGTCCTCCTACGAGCAGTACTTC	CAWSTPQSSYEQYF